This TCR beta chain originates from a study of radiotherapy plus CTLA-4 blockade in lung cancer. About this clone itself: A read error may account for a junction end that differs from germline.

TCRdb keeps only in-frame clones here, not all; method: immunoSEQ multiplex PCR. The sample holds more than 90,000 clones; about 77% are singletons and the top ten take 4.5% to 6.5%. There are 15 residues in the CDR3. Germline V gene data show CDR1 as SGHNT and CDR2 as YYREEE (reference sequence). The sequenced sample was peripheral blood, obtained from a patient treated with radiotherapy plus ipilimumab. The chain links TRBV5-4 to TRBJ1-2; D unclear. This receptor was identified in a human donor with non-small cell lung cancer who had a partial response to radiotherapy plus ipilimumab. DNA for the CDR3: TGCGCCAGCAGCCAAGATGGTGGGCAGAAGTATGGCTACACCTTC. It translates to CASSQDGGQKYGYTF.